Reported below is one T cell receptor beta chain. The sample originates from a study of OX40 agonist ivuxolimab in advanced cancers. Sequenced by immunoSEQ multiplex PCR; TCRdb stores in-frame clones only, minus some. This repertoire shows 20,000 to 25,000 clones, about 85% found once; its top ten account for 35% to 40%. CDR3 length: 15 amino acids. With 4 bases removed from V and 3 bases from J, the gap between germline ends came to 15 bases. CDR1 is SSHAT, CDR2 FNYEAQ, per germline (reference sequence). Prior autoimmune disease or systemic immunosuppression barred patients. The source was CD4+ or CD8+ T cells sorted from blood, collected in a trial of the OX40 agonist ivuxolimab. The receptor was derived from an adult with an advanced solid tumor such as melanoma, head and neck, liver or kidney cancer. The gene calls are TRBV7-7 and TRBJ2-5; TRBD1 might be the D (6 bases). In nucleotides, the CDR3 is TGTGCCAGCAGCTCAAAATACAGGGATGAAGAGACCCAGTACTTC. Translating gives CASSSKYRDEETQYF. The full variable domain, completed using reference TRBV7-7 and TRBJ2-5, is GAGVSQSPRYKVTKRGQDVTLRCDPISSHATLYWYQQALGQGPEFLTYFNYEAQPDKSGLPSDRFSAERPEGSISTLTIQRTEQRDSAMYRCASSSKYRDEETQYFGPGTRLLVL.